What follows is one T cell receptor (beta chain) and its context. Its antigen remains undetermined. Base-call qualities are not available, and no considerably larger clone is one nucleotide away. The immunoSEQ assay was used to generate TCR beta chain sequences from genomic DNA. As for the original processing: CDR3 sequences that did not begin with the conserved framework cysteine at position 104 were removed manually. To get clonality, the normalized Shannon's Diversity Index was subtracted from one, giving values from 0 (maximal diversity) to 1 (oligoclonal). To check whether a given CDR3 had different frequencies in two samples, for example brain versus blood, chi-squared comparison-of-proportions tests were used. Public clonotypes were found by searching immuneACCESS, and the VDJdb browser was used to assess similarity to known antiviral clonotypes. Drawn from immuneACCESS, this table holds only the in-frame rearrangements with V and J called that TCRdb kept. Clones are partly lost; checked studies trace under half to an unresolved V gene and leave the rest unexplained. V, J and clone size are taken as reported in that table, and D and trimming were inferred from the DNA itself. The sample table shows 300,000 to 400,000 clones, and roughly 92% are seen once. About 6% of the sample is held by the ten biggest clonotypes.

The time point label corresponds to: blood from clinic visit 5 months post-surgery; TSC patient then seizure free. The surgery cases with the highest brain T cell transcript signatures were chosen for TCR beta chain sequencing of brain tissue, and also of blood when blood was available. Prior to surgery, the patients had been treated with at least one anti-epileptic drug. TCR-sequenced patients were children with drug-resistant epilepsy due to tuberous sclerosis complex, focal cortical dysplasia, Rasmussen encephalitis or hemimegalencephaly. Bulk genomic DNA was isolated from unsorted brain tissue and whole blood using the Monarch genomic DNA purification kit. The junction shows trimming of 5 bases on V and 6 bases on J, plus 11 bases between the germline ends. Inclusive of the bounding cysteine and phenylalanine, the CDR3 is 13 residues long. Only the CDR3 DNA is retained, 39 bases long and in frame from the first base. CDR1 and CDR2 are drawn from the germline V gene: SGHNT, YENEEA.

The sample is drawn from a study of brain T cells in children with intractable seizures (dated by TCRdb to the early 2020s). About the full investigation: As a first screen for immune gene transcripts, resected brain tissue from roughly 57 pediatric epilepsy surgery cases was run on a NanoString immunology panel. About 70% of the 12 selected surgery cases also had pre-surgery blood sequenced, which left four cases with brain tissue only.

Study-wide findings and limitations: Because sequencing depth differed between pre- and post-surgery blood, the absence of clones from the pre-surgery sample may reflect undersampling. Viral specificity was inferred only from CDR3 sequence similarity, and patients' HCMV serostatus was unknown.

The chain uses TRBV11-3 and TRBJ2-1, with a weak D call of TRBD2 (6 bases match). Specimen: peripheral blood, collected 4 to 6 months after surgery. This receptor was obtained from a boy under two years old with tuberous sclerosis and intractable seizures. CDR3 protein: CASSAGLLNEQFF. The sequenced DNA is TGTGCCAGCAGCGCGGGACTTCTCAATGAGCAGTTCTTC.